This entry describes one T cell receptor (beta chain). What this receptor recognizes is not known. The input lacks base qualities; no much larger clone sits a single base away. Cut back by 5 bases and 0 bases, the V and J ends lie 12 bases apart. The CDR3 starts with the cysteine, ends with the phenylalanine, and has 15 residues. The read is trimmed to its CDR3 DNA, 45 bases read in frame from base 1. The immunoSEQ Assay, a bias-controlled multiplex PCR, was used to amplify TCRbeta CDR3 regions from genomic DNA. Per the original workflow: Within the assay, amplification of reference gene primers was used to estimate how many nucleated cells each sample contained. To quantify the absolute abundance of each unique TCRbeta CDR3 rearrangement, sequence reads were collapsed and filtered. For each sample, productive Simpson clonality was calculated as the square root of Simpson's diversity index across productive rearrangements. TCRdb's version of the immuneACCESS table is confined to in-frame rearrangements and falls short of the full clone set. An unresolved V gene accounts for under half of the shortfall where checked; the remainder is of unknown origin. V and J calls and clone size are copied from that table; D and trimming were computed from the DNA. Across this sample there are roughly 200,000 clones, with more than 80% seen only once. The ten most abundant clones make up over 1% of the sample.

Participants in the prospective study were aged roughly 18 to 89 years, lived in approximately 26 United States geographic areas, and enrolled through a virtual design. In the prospective study, cohorts were assigned on the basis of participant-reported clinical history obtained from a screening survey and a study questionnaire. Recovered participants in ImmuneRACE Cohort 3 were defined as having two consecutive negative NP/OP PCR tests, clearance from a healthcare professional, or resolution of symptoms. In the prospective study, mobile phlebotomists collected whole blood, serum and a nasopharyngeal or oropharyngeal swab from each participant. Participants in the prospective study had the option to provide additional blood draws and questionnaires over an approximately 2-month period. Before DNA extraction, prospective study blood samples were shipped either frozen or at room temperature. The data belong to a study of blood T cell repertoires in COVID-19 (dated by TCRdb to 2019 to 2021). The study in broad terms: The collaborator samples originated in the United States, Italy and Spain and spanned the acute and convalescent phases of COVID-19. Deeply sampled blood TCRbeta repertoires from subjects exposed to, actively infected with, or recovered from COVID-19 were included in the dataset. The material from the prospective study consisted of cDNA or gDNA derived from T cells, B-cell-depleted T cells, or PBMCs. The repertoires were made available in a free public database intended to serve as a resource for research on the immune response to SARS-CoV-2. The samples were drawn from two sources: the first 160 participants of the ongoing ImmuneRACE study, and 950 to 1,500 subjects contributed by 6 global collaborators. Where available, HLA class I and class II types were obtained from metadata supplied by the sample provider rather than from assay-based typing. A de-identified subject ID, COVID-19 status, age in years and sex were almost always included in the sample metadata. What the work shows at the level of the full study, not this receptor alone: The amount of clinical and demographic metadata varied by source and participant and was provided uncurated.

This clonotype was obtained from a man aged 25 to 40 who had recovered from COVID-19. The source material was PBMCs or T cells enriched from blood (not recorded which). This sequence uses TRBV5-3 and TRBJ1-5; a tentative D call is TRBD1 (6 bases match). TRBV5-3 is annotated as an ORF whose role is uncertain. The CDR3 amino acid sequence is: CARRTGTTSNQPQHF. The DNA sequence follows: TGTGCCAGAAGAACCGGGACAACTAGCAATCAGCCCCAGCATTTT.